The 13 T cell receptor beta chains given below trace back to one sample, sequenced in a study of blood T cells in healthy people across ages. Combining a sample-barcoded 5' primer with a J-beta primer mix, a second PCR ran for roughly 7 to 11 cycles. TCRdb re-called the 5' RACE reads through MiXCR, storing one row per CDR3 protein. The sample lists about 1.8 million distinct CDR3 sequences, roughly 52% occurring once. Sequenced: blood. Source of these receptors: a woman between 35 and 50 years old in good health.

This clonotype appeared a few times. V gene TRBV20-1 combines with J gene TRBJ1-2; D unresolved. This CDR3 spans 13 amino acids. CDR1 is DFQATT, CDR2 SNEGSKA, per germline (reference sequence). The V end lost 3 bases, the J end lost 4 bases, and 12 bases lay between the germline ends. The CDR3 DNA reads as TGCAGTGCTAGGGATACGGCCTTCTATGGCTACACCTTC. This translates into CSARDTAFYGYTF.

This clonotype occurred a few times. V and J are TRBV6-6 and TRBJ1-1; D perhaps matches TRBD1 (6 bases). Germline CDR1 reads MNHNY; CDR2 reads SVGAGI (reference sequence). V was shortened by 7 bases and J by 0 bases, with 12 bases between the two germline ends. CDR3 size: 14 residues. CDR3 protein: CASNKDSLNTEAFF. The CDR3 nucleotides are TGTGCCAGCAACAAGGACAGTTTGAACACTGAAGCTTTCTTT.

This chain uses TRBV20-1 with TRBJ2-4; 7 bases map to TRBD2. The J call may be wrong; the DNA end is better matched by TRBJ2-5. The CDR3 sequence is 14 residues long. Germline assignment: CDR1 DFQATT and CDR2 SNEGSKA (reference sequence). The CDR3 region is CSGLAALDQETQYF. Written as DNA, the CDR3 is TGCAGTGGACTAGCCGCACTGGACCAAGAGACCCAGTACTTC.

The chain combines TRBV3-1 with TRBJ1-2; TRBD1 agrees at 10 bases. The V segment lost 3 bases and the J segment 3 bases; nucleotides outside the gene matches: 4. Germline CDR1 is LGHDT and CDR2 is YNNKEL (reference sequence). This CDR3 has 15 residues. The CDR3 here is CASSQPTGGHYGYTF. In DNA, the CDR3 is TGTGCCAGCAGCCAGCCGACAGGGGGCCACTATGGCTACACCTTC. The complete variable domain, with remaining parts taken from reference TRBV3-1 and TRBJ1-2, reads DTAVSQTPKYLVTQMGNDKSIKCEQNLGHDTMYWYKQDSKKFLKIMFSYNNKELIINETVPNRFSPKSPDKAHLNLHINSLELGDSAVYFCASSQPTGGHYGYTFGSGTRLTVV.

The chain links TRBV11-2 to TRBJ2-7; 8 positions agree with TRBD1. The germline CDR1 and CDR2 sequences are SGHAT and FQNNGV. CDR3 length: 16 residues. V was clipped by 4 bases and J by 3 bases; unmatched bases: 11. CDR3 in DNA: TGTGCCAGCAGCTCCTATCGGACAGGGAAGCTCTACGAGCAGTACTTC. Residues: CASSSYRTGKLYEQYF.

V usage is TRBV6-5 and J usage is TRBJ2-5; D unresolved. V lost 2 bases and J 2 bases, leaving 12 bases between the germline ends. Germline-derived CDR1 and CDR2 are MNHEY and SVGAGI. The CDR3 extends over 15 amino acids. The CDR3 reads CASSYVENVQETQYF. DNA of the CDR3: TGTGCCAGCAGTTACGTAGAAAATGTGCAAGAGACCCAGTACTTC.

This clonotype was seen more than once but under ten times. The rearrangement joins TRBV5-6 to TRBJ2-1; D might be TRBD2 (6 bases). CDR1 is SGHDT, CDR2 YYEEEE, per germline. V lost 9 bases and J lost 10, with 20 bases in between. CDR3 length equals 13 residues. For the CDR3, the DNA is TGTGCCACCAAAAAACCGGGACTTGAGGAGCAGTTCTTC. Translating it yields CATKKPGLEEQFF.

The chain uses TRBV7-2 and TRBJ2-4; 8 nucleotides line up with TRBD1. This CDR3 contains 17 residues. Trimming removed 5 bases from V and 2 bases from J; junction bases left unmatched: 11. CDR1 SGHTA and CDR2 FQGNSA come from the germline V gene. The CDR3 DNA follows: TGTGCCAGCAGCCAACGATCACAGGGGGGAACCAAAAACATTCAGTACTTC. It specifies CASSQRSQGGTKNIQYF.

This clonotype was seen repeatedly, ten times or more. The V call is TRBV5-1, the J call TRBJ2-3, with 7 bases lining up with TRBD1. Trimming took 4 bases from V and 2 from J; bases not matched to a gene: 7. The CDR3 totals 15 residues. Germline V lookup: CDR1 SGHRS, CDR2 YFSETQ. In DNA, the CDR3 is TGCGCCAGCAGCCCCCGACAGGGACCCACAGATACGCAGTATTTT. It translates to CASSPRQGPTDTQYF.

There are a few counts of this clonotype. CDR3 in DNA: TGTGCCAGCAGAGGAACCGGGACAGCCTATGGCTACACCTTC. Amino acid sequence: CASRGTGTAYGYTF. The genes are TRBV9 and TRBJ1-2; 7 bases line up with TRBD1. This CDR3 has 14 amino acids. The ends lost 5 bases at V and 4 bases at J; junction bases unmatched: 8. Germline assignment: CDR1 SGDLS and CDR2 YYNGEE.

This chain joins TRBV12-3 or TRBV12-4 and TRBJ2-1, with 15 bases matching TRBD2. V lost 5 bases to trimming and J lost 2 bases; unmatched junction nucleotides: 4. CDR3 length: 17 amino acids. CDR3 bases: TGTGCCAGCAGTCCTGGGACTAGCGGGGGGACCTACAATGAGCAGTTCTTC. This translates into CASSPGTSGGTYNEQFF.

The V call is TRBV20-1, the J call TRBJ2-1; D is uncertain. The germline V gene encodes CDR1 DFQATT and CDR2 SNEGSKA (reference sequence). The V end was cut by 8 bases, the J end by 6 bases, with 14 bases between. This CDR3 has 12 residues. The CDR3, as DNA: TGCAGTCGCCGGGCTGCCACCAATGAGCAGTTCTTC. As protein: CSRRAATNEQFF.

The chain recombines TRBV18 with TRBJ2-1, with a possible D match to TRBD1 (6 bases). Germline loops: CDR1 KGHSH, CDR2 LQKENI. The V and J ends lost 2 bases and 1 base respectively, with 12 bases between them. This CDR3 region has 16 residues. The CDR3 sequence: CASSPMGAGSYNEQFF. Here the CDR3 DNA reads TGTGCCAGCTCACCAATGGGGGCAGGGTCCTACAATGAGCAGTTCTTC.